This T cell receptor (beta chain) is drawn from a study of Ad26.COV2.S vaccination and SARS-CoV-2 variants. Overall study context: Ad26.COV2.S was injected intramuscularly once or twice, 56 days apart.

Regarding the study as a whole: Placebo and vaccine recipients had non-spike TCR breadth that was similar.

Notes on this clone: Its antigen is not known.

Clones were sequenced by immunoSEQ multiplex PCR, and TCRdb holds only the in-frame ones, with some missing. The data show a few hundred thousand clones, over 80% seen once. As for treatment: 19 received Ad26.COV2.S at low or high dose, single or two shots; 5 received placebo; per-sample allocation not given. Sampling occurred on day 63 after the first vaccine or placebo injection. An adult of 18-55 years in Boston served as donor. Spike of the Wuhan-strain SARS-CoV-2 was expressed by an Ad26 vector, which formed the vaccine. This CDR3 has 13 residues. Germline V CDR1 and CDR2: MDHEN, SYDVKM. Trimming stripped 7 bases from V and 1 base from J, with 10 bases between.

The genes are TRBV28 and TRBJ1-1; D perhaps matches TRBD1 (6 bases). This clonotype was sampled from a person aged 18-60 years who received the Ad26.COV2.S COVID-19 vaccine or a placebo. Sequenced material: peripheral blood, taken in a trial of Ad26.COV2.S vaccine versus placebo. CDR3 DNA sequence: TGTGCCAGCATCCGGGACACGAACACTGAAGCTTTCTTT. This encodes CASIRDTNTEAFF.